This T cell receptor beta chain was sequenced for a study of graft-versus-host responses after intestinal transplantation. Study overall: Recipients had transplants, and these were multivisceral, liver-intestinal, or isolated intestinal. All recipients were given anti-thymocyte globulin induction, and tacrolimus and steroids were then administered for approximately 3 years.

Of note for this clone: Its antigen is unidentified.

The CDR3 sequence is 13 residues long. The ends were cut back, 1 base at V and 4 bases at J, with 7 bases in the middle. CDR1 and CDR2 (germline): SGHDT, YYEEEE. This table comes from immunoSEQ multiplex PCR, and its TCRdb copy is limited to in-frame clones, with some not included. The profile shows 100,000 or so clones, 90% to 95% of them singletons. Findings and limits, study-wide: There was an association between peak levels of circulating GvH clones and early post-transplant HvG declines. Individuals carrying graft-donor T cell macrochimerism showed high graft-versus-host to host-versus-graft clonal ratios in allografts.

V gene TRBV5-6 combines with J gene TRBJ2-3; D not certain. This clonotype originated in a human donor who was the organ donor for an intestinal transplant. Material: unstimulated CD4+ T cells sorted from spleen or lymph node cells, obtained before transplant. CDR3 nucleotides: TGTGCCAGCAGCTTGCTCGGGTCAGATACGCAGTATTTT. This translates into CASSLLGSDTQYF.